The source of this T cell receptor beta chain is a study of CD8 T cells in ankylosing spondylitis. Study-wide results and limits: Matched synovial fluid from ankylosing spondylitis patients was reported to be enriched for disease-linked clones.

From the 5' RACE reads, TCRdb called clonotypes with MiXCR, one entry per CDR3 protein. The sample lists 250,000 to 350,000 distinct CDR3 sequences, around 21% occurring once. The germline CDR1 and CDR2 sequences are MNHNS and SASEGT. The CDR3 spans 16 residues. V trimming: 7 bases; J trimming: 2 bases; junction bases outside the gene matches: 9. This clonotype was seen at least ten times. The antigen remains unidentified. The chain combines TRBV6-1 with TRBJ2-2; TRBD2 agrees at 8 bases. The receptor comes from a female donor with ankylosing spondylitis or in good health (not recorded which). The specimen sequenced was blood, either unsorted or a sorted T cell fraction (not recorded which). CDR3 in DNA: TGTGCCAGCACCCCCGGGACTAGAGGCAACACCGGGGAGCTGTTTTTT. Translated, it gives CASTPGTRGNTGELFF.